The clone carrying this T cell receptor beta chain has more than one count but fewer than ten. The source of the sample is a study of regulatory T cells in long-lasting Graves disease. Regarding time point: persistent/refractory GD, antithyroid drugs over 5 years with positive TRAb. The TCR library was made from RNA extracted from PBMCs. Trimming removed 9 bases at V and 7 bases at J, with 16 bases between. Germline CDR1 is ENHRY and CDR2 is SYGVKD. This CDR3 is built from 13 residues. HTBI primers from iRepertoire and Arm-PCR of CDR3 regions yielded the TCR beta libraries. TCRdb itself ran the multiplex PCR reads through MiXCR, one entry per CDR3 protein. The table lists about 430,000 distinct CDR3 sequences, over 20% of them singletons, with roughly an eighth in the top ten.

The V and J genes are TRBV10-3 and TRBJ2-1; the D is unclear. The sequencing used peripheral blood mononuclear cells (PBMCs), collected when the disease was refractory, from a patient treated with antithyroid drugs. The clonotype comes from a female donor with Graves disease. The CDR3 loop is CAMAGVGLNEQFF. CDR3 nucleotide sequence: TGTGCCATGGCCGGCGTGGGCCTGAATGAGCAGTTCTTC.